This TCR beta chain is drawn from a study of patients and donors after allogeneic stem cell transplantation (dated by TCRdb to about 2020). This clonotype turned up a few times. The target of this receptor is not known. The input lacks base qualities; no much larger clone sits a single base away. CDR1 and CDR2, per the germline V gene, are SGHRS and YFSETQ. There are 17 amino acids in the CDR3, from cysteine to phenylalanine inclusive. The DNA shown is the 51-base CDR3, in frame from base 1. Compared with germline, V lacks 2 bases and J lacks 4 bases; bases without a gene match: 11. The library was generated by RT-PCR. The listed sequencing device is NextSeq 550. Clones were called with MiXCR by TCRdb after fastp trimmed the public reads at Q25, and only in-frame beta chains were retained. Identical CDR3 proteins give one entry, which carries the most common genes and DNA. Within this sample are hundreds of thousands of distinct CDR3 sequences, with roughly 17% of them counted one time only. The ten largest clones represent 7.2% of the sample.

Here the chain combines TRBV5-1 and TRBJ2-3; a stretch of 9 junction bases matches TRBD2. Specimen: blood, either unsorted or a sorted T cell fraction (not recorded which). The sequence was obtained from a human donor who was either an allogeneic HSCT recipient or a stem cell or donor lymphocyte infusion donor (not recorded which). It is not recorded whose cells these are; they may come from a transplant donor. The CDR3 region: CASSFKQAGGGSDTQYF. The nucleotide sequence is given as TGCGCCAGCAGCTTCAAACAAGCGGGGGGCGGGTCAGATACGCAGTATTTT.